This T cell receptor (beta chain) was recorded in a study of T cell changes during pregnancy in multiple sclerosis. V lost 5 bases, J lost 4 bases, and 11 bases lay in between. This CDR3 contains 14 residues. CDR1 SGHTA and CDR2 FQGNSA come from the germline V gene. Method: immunoSEQ multiplex PCR; TCRdb's copy keeps in-frame clones and lacks some. This table holds tens of thousands of clones, around 92% found once. The input for sequencing was peripheral blood, taken in the first trimester of pregnancy. The rearrangement joins TRBV7-2 to TRBJ1-4; D uncertain. This receptor was identified in a female donor in good health, enrolled as a control in a pregnancy study. Here the CDR3 reads CASSRTERNEKLFF. The CDR3 bases are TGTGCCAGCAGCCGGACTGAGCGTAATGAAAAACTGTTTTTT.